This passage covers 23 T cell receptor beta chains from one sample sequenced in a study of cytomegalovirus exposure and HLA in healthy donors. A multiplex PCR was run with 60 Vbeta primers and 13 Jbeta primers. Generated by immunoSEQ multiplex PCR, the TCRdb table keeps only in-frame clones and is missing some. The repertoire includes fewer than 110,000 clones, about 84% of them detected once, and 2% to 2.5% sits in the top ten. Sequencing input: PBMCs. Source of these receptors: a man younger than 40 in good health and CMV-seronegative.

V gene TRBV6-5 combines with J gene TRBJ1-2, with 8 bases fitting TRBD1. The CDR3 sequence is 14 residues long. J lost 6 bases, V lost 8 bases, and 11 bases had no gene match. The germline V gene encodes CDR1 MNHEY and CDR2 SVGAGI. The CDR3 is CASRLLGTGNGYTF. CDR3 nucleotides: TGTGCCAGCCGACTCCTAGGGACAGGCAATGGCTACACCTTC.

V is TRBV7-2 and J is TRBJ2-7; 9 positions match TRBD2. CDR1 and CDR2 from the germline V gene are SGHTA and FQGNSA. The CDR3 contains 16 residues. Trimming removed 1 base from V and 0 bases from J; junction bases left unmatched: 4. The chain's CDR3 is CASSLVSAGGSYEQYF. In DNA, the CDR3 is TGTGCCAGCAGCTTAGTTTCAGCGGGGGGCTCCTACGAGCAGTACTTC.

This clone was detected once. The V call is TRBV30, the J call TRBJ2-7; no definite D call. Germline CDR1 GTSNPN, CDR2 SVGIG (reference sequence). Deletions cut 0 bases from V and 1 base from J, with 7 bases between. The CDR3 is made up of 13 amino acids. The CDR3 loop reads CAWSVSQSYEQYF. The CDR3 DNA reads TGTGCCTGGAGTGTCTCCCAGTCCTACGAGCAGTACTTC.

The chain links TRBV7-9 to TRBJ2-7, with D maybe TRBD2 (6 bases). The V and J ends lost 4 bases and 1 base respectively, with 17 bases between them. In germline, CDR1 is SEHNR, CDR2 FQNEAQ (reference sequence). The CDR3 spans 16 residues. This CDR3 is CASSYMLGTLSYEQYF. CDR3 DNA: TGTGCCAGCAGCTATATGCTTGGGACTCTTTCCTACGAGCAGTACTTC.

The V call is TRBV15, the J call TRBJ2-2; D possibly corresponds to TRBD2 (5 bases). The V gene's germline CDR1 is LNHNV and CDR2 YYDKDF (reference sequence). This CDR3 is 13 amino acids long. V was cut by 3 bases and J by 6 bases, with 8 bases left in between. The CDR3 region has the DNA TGTGCCACCAGCAGGCTGGGAGCCGGGGAGCTGTTTTTT. As protein: CATSRLGAGELFF.

This clone was seen many times. The gene calls are TRBV6-5 and TRBJ1-3; perhaps TRBD1 as D (5 bases). The germline V gene has CDR1 MNHEY and CDR2 SVGAGI. The CDR3 sequence is 15 residues long. V dropped 4 bases and J dropped 2 bases, with 12 bases sitting between them. The CDR3: CASSSFARAGNTIYF. The CDR3, as DNA: TGTGCCAGCAGTTCCTTCGCCAGGGCTGGAAACACCATATATTTT.

The chain couples TRBV29-1 to TRBJ2-3, with D possibly being TRBD1 (5 bases). Germline loops: CDR1 SQVTM, CDR2 ANQGSEA. This CDR3 region has 12 residues. Trimming stripped 4 bases from V and 10 bases from J, with 15 bases between. The CDR3 DNA reads TGCAGCGTTGTTGGTGGGGCCGAGGCGCAGTATTTT. Its protein is CSVVGGAEAQYF.

The chain links TRBV11-2 to TRBJ2-5; D is perhaps TRBD1 (5 bases). Trimming took 4 bases from V and 2 from J, leaving 8 bases between them. The CDR3 is made up of 13 amino acids. Germline lookup yields CDR1 SGHAT and CDR2 FQNNGV. CDR3 bases: TGTGCCAGCAGCTCCACAGGACAAGAGACCCAGTACTTC. Protein sequence: CASSSTGQETQYF.

This clone was detected only once. The V gene is TRBV7-8, the J gene TRBJ2-1; 12 bases fit TRBD2. The CDR3 is made up of 15 amino acids. The germline V gene encodes CDR1 SGHVS and CDR2 FQNEAQ. The V gene end was trimmed by 5 bases and the J gene end by 3 bases; junction bases not matched to a gene: 2. The CDR3 coding sequence is TGTGCCAGCAGCCCGGGACTAGCGGGCTACAATGAGCAGTTCTTC. Translating it yields CASSPGLAGYNEQFF.

The V and J genes are TRBV19 and TRBJ2-2; D remains unclear. The V end was cut by 3 bases, the J end by 10 bases, with 9 bases between. The germline gives CDR1 LNHDA, CDR2 SQIVND (reference sequence). This CDR3 has 12 amino acids. The CDR3 loop is CASSIPAVELFF. In DNA, the CDR3 is TGTGCCAGTAGTATCCCTGCGGTGGAGCTGTTTTTT.

The chain couples TRBV5-1 to TRBJ1-1; the D is unclear. V gave up 5 bases and J gave up 3 bases, with 17 bases separating them. The CDR3 loop spans 15 amino acids. In germline, CDR1 is SGHRS, CDR2 YFSETQ. The CDR3 nucleotides are TGCGCCAGCAGGGCGGGCCGTCGGGAAGACACTGAAGCTTTCTTT. Protein sequence: CASRAGRREDTEAFF.

The J gene is TRBJ2-1, the V gene TRBV13, with D perhaps TRBD2 (6 bases). Looked up from germline, CDR1 is PRHDT and CDR2 is FYEKMQ (reference sequence). The CDR3 is made up of 15 amino acids. Trimming pared 1 base from V and 9 bases from J, leaving 16 bases between. CDR3 coding DNA: TGTGCCAGCAGCTTAGACGGGAGCCCAAGGGGTGAGCAGTTCTTC. This gives the protein CASSLDGSPRGEQFF.

This clone was seen more than once but under ten times. The chain combines TRBV5-6 with TRBJ2-5, with 8 bases matching TRBD1. With V trimmed by 4 bases and J by 3 bases, 5 bases remained unmatched. Germline values: CDR1 SGHDT, CDR2 YYEEEE. The CDR3 sequence is 14 residues long. This CDR3 reads CASSRLGQEETQYF. CDR3 nucleotide sequence: TGTGCCAGCAGCCGGTTGGGACAGGAAGAGACCCAGTACTTC.

V is TRBV11-2 and J is TRBJ2-7; 8 bases align to TRBD1. From germline, CDR1 is SGHAT and CDR2 FQNNGV. V lost 4 bases, J lost 7 bases, and 3 bases stayed unmatched. This CDR3 contains 12 residues. The CDR3 spells CASSWTGREQYF. CDR3 in DNA: TGTGCCAGCAGCTGGACAGGGAGGGAGCAGTACTTC.

Here the CDR3 reads CASSYTAYYGYTF. CDR3 coding DNA: TGTGCCAGCAGCTATACAGCCTACTATGGCTACACCTTC. This chain connects TRBV7-9 to TRBJ1-2, with D hard to call. This CDR3 is 13 amino acids long. Deletions cut 4 bases from V and 3 bases from J, with 9 bases between. The germline V gene encodes CDR1 SEHNR and CDR2 FQNEAQ (reference sequence).

J is TRBJ2-4 and V is TRBV11-2; D uncertain. Germline CDR1 SGHAT, CDR2 FQNNGV. V was cut by 0 bases and J by 9 bases, with 12 bases left in between. The CDR3 sequence is 14 residues long. The CDR3 here is CASSLDYDGGIQYF. Here the CDR3 DNA reads TGTGCCAGCAGCTTAGATTACGATGGCGGCATTCAGTACTTC. Full variable domain (remainder filled in from reference TRBV11-2 and TRBJ2-4): EAGVAQSPRYKIIEKRQSVAFWCNPISGHATLYWYQQILGQGPKLLIQFQNNGVVDDSQLPKDRFSAERLKGVDSTLKIQPAKLEDSAVYLCASSLDYDGGIQYFGAGTRLSVL.

The rearrangement joins TRBV30 to TRBJ2-1; the match to TRBD2 covers 10 bases. Germline CDR1 GTSNPN, CDR2 SVGIG (reference sequence). The CDR3 length is 15 residues. V lost 2 bases and J lost 4; bases outside the gene matches: 5. The CDR3 sequence is CAWSWSGGEYNEQFF. The CDR3 nucleotides read TGTGCCTGGAGTTGGAGCGGGGGGGAATACAATGAGCAGTTCTTC.

The V gene is TRBV29-1, the J gene TRBJ2-1, with TRBD1 matching 7 bases. V dropped 0 bases and J dropped 9; count of bases not matched to a gene: 14. This CDR3 spans 16 amino acids. Germline CDR1 is SQVTM and CDR2 is ANQGSEA. The CDR3 coding sequence is TGCAGCGTTGAAGATCGTACAGGGGCGGACGGTAGTGAGCAGTTCTTC. Translating it yields CSVEDRTGADGSEQFF.

V is TRBV19 and J is TRBJ1-4; 7 nucleotides align to TRBD1. CDR3 length equals 13 residues. V shed 5 bases, J shed 5 bases, and the junction held 2 bases outside the gene matches. Germline V gene data show CDR1 as LNHDA and CDR2 as SQIVND (reference sequence). The CDR3 loop is CASSSRGNEKLFF. CDR3 DNA: TGTGCCAGTAGTTCCAGGGGGAATGAAAAACTGTTTTTT.

The V call is TRBV7-9, the J call TRBJ1-1, with a weak D call TRBD1 (6 bases). Looked up from germline, CDR1 is SEHNR and CDR2 is FQNEAQ (reference sequence). The CDR3 has 16 residues. Trimming took off 5 bases at V and 2 bases at J, with 18 bases between the two ends. CDR3: CASSPPTGTRNTEAFF. CDR3 DNA sequence: TGTGCCAGCAGCCCCCCGACAGGTACAAGAAACACTGAAGCTTTCTTT.

The chain is built from TRBV6-5 and TRBJ1-6, with 9 bases fitting TRBD1. From germline, CDR1 is MNHEY and CDR2 SVGAGI. This CDR3 spans 15 amino acids. V lost 7 bases and J lost 8; bases outside the gene matches: 9. The CDR3 sequence: CASKLGQGPYSPLHF. CDR3 DNA: TGTGCCAGCAAGCTGGGACAGGGCCCTTATTCACCCCTCCACTTT.

The rearrangement links TRBV29-1 to TRBJ2-1, with D possibly matching TRBD2 (5 bases). This CDR3 is built from 15 residues. From germline, CDR1 is SQVTM and CDR2 ANQGSEA. V was pared by 0 bases and J by 2 bases, with 11 bases between. The CDR3 DNA follows: TGCAGCGTTGAAGATCTTCGGGGTACCTACAATGAGCAGTTCTTC. Translated, it gives CSVEDLRGTYNEQFF.

The chain is built from TRBV5-1 and TRBJ2-7, with D possibly TRBD1 on 5 matching bases. V was clipped by 0 bases and J by 7 bases, with 11 bases between them. CDR3 length: 13 residues. CDR1 and CDR2 (germline): SGHRS, YFSETQ. The CDR3 loop is CASSLEGVGEQYF. In DNA form, the CDR3 reads TGCGCCAGCAGCTTGGAAGGGGTCGGGGAGCAGTACTTC.